Listed below are T cell receptor beta chains from one sample, sequenced in a study of T cells in Graves' hyperthyroidism and ophthalmopathy. In TCRdb, the multiplex PCR reads were re-called with MiXCR into one record per CDR3 protein. The sample comprises 650,000 to 800,000 distinct CDR3 sequences, 40% to 55% of which are singletons, and under 8% rests with the top ten. Sequencing input: peripheral blood or thyroid tissue (not recorded which). The origin of the receptors is an adult man with Graves' disease, either hyperthyroidism or ophthalmopathy (not recorded which). Both conserved end residues are part of each CDR3. D genes are given only for firm matches. Only some rows state a clone size, as once, few, many or a class for expanded clones.

J | D | length | V | size | DNA | CDR3
TRBJ1-6 | - | 13 | TRBV10-3 | - | TGTGCCATCAGTGAGGACCGAAATTCACCCCTCCACTTT | CAISEDRNSPLHF
TRBJ1-5 | - | 14 | TRBV7-2 | - | TGTGCCAGCAGCTTATTAGGGGGGACTGGACCCCAGCATTTT | CASSLLGGTGPQHF
TRBJ1-5 | - | 15 | TRBV7-2 | many | TGTGCCAGCAGCTTAGATGGGGGAAGCAATCAGCCCCAGCATTTT | CASSLDGGSNQPQHF
TRBJ1-5 | TRBD1 | 21 | TRBV7-2 | - | TGTGCCAGCAGCCAAGATTTGACCGGGACAGGGGGGCTCGCTGGCAATCAGCCCCAGCATTTT | CASSQDLTGTGGLAGNQPQHF
TRBJ1-4 | - | 16 | TRBV2 | once | TGTGCCAGCAGTACCAACAGGGTGGGCGGACGTGAAAAACTGTTTTTT | CASSTNRVGGREKLFF
TRBJ2-1 | - | 15 | TRBV7-3 | - | TGTGCCAGCAGCTCCTTAGGGGGACGGAACCATGAGCAGTTCTTC | CASSSLGGRNHEQFF
TRBJ1-2 | TRBD1 | 14 | TRBV7-9 | few | TGTGCCAGCAGCCAAGAGGCAGGGGGCTATGGCTACACCTTC | CASSQEAGGYGYTF
TRBJ1-1 | - | 15 | TRBV7-6 | - | TGTGCCAGCAGTTACTCGATTGACCAAGGGTTGGAAGCTTTCTTT | CASSYSIDQGLEAFF
TRBJ1-5 | TRBD1 | 14 | TRBV29-1 | - | TGCAGCTTGGAACCGACAGGGGGCAATCAGCCCCAGCATTTT | CSLEPTGGNQPQHF
TRBJ2-7 | TRBD1 | 16 | TRBV7-2 | - | TGTGCCAGCAGTCCGCCCGGGACAGGGGAACTCTACGAGCAGTACTTC | CASSPPGTGELYEQYF
TRBJ1-4 | - | 14 | TRBV24-1 | - | TGTGCCACCAGCTCCATGGGAGACGCTGAAAAACTGTTTTTT | CATSSMGDAEKLFF